This T cell receptor (beta chain) was sequenced during a study of blood T cell repertoires in COVID-19. Here immunoSEQ multiplex PCR was the method, and the copy in TCRdb shows in-frame clones only, minus some. The table has around 260,000 clones, around 84% seen once. Notes on this clone: The germline gene is not matched at one end of the junction; a read error may be the cause.

This CDR3 spans 13 amino acids. CDR1 MGHRA and CDR2 YSYEKL come from the germline V gene. The TCR comes from a man younger than 45 with acute COVID-19. The chain carries TRBV4-1 and TRBJ1-1; D is ambiguous. The material sequenced was PBMCs or T cells enriched from blood (not recorded which). As DNA, the CDR3 is TGCGCCAGCAGCCAAACAGAGAACATTGAAGCTTTCTTT. The encoded protein is CASSQTENIEAFF.